This entry features one TCR beta chain sequence. Its antigen is undetermined. The repertoire was sequenced with immunoSEQ multiplex PCR; TCRdb's copy has only in-frame clones and lacks some. The sample yields around 130,000 clones, 80% to 95% seen once. These data come from a study of T cell responses to AZD1222 COVID-19 vaccine. General study points: Regions left unmutated in variants are reportedly the target of nearly half of spike-specific TCRs. Scientists sampled the repertoires only once the peak T cell response had passed.

The germline gives CDR1 LGHNA, CDR2 YSLEER. The CDR3 sequence is 18 residues long. The trim removed 0 bases at V and 7 bases at J, leaving 9 bases unmatched. The TCR originated in an adult who received the MenACWY meningococcal vaccine as a control. This chain uses TRBV4-3 with TRBJ2-3; 14 nucleotides line up with TRBD2. The specimen comprised peripheral blood, sampled 28 days after the second dose of the MenACWY control vaccine. In nucleotides, the CDR3 is TGCGCCAGCAGCCAAGATGTTTCGGGACTAGCGGGGGAGTATACGCAGTATTTT. Translated, it gives CASSQDVSGLAGEYTQYF.